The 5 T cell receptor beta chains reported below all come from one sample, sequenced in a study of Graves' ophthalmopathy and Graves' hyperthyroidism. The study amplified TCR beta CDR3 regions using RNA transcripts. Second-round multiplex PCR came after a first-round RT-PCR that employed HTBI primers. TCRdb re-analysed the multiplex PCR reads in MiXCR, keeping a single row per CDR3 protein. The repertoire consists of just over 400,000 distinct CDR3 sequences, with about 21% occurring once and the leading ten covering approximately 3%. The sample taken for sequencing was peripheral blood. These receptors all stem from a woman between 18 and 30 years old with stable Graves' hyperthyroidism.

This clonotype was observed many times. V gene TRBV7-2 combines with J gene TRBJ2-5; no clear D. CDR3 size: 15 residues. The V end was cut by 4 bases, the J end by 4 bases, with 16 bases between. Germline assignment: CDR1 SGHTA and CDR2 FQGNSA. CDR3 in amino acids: CASSYRSTVGETQYF. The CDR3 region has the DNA TGTGCCAGCAGCTATCGATCTACGGTGGGAGAGACCCAGTACTTC.

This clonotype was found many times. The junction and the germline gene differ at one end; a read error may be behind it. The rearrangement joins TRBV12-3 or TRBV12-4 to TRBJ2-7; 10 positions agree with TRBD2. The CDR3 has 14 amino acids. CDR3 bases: TGTGCCAGCAGTCTAGCGGGAGAGGTCACCGAGCAGTACTTC. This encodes CASSLAGEVTEQYF.

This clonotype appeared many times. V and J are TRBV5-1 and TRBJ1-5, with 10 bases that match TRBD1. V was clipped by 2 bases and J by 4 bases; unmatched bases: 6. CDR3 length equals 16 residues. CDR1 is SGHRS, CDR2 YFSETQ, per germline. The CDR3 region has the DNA TGCGCCAGCAGCTTAGAACCGGGACAGGGGAATCAGCCCCAGCATTTT. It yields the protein CASSLEPGQGNQPQHF.

CDR3 region: CASSQAGVHSGANVLTF. CDR3 DNA sequence: TGCGCCAGCAGCCAAGCAGGGGTCCACTCTGGGGCCAACGTCCTGACTTTC. The chain links TRBV4-1 to TRBJ2-6; D may be TRBD1 (6 bases). CDR1 is MGHRA, CDR2 YSYEKL, per germline. The CDR3 runs to 17 residues. The germline V and J ends were trimmed by 1 base and 0 bases, with 10 bases remaining between them.

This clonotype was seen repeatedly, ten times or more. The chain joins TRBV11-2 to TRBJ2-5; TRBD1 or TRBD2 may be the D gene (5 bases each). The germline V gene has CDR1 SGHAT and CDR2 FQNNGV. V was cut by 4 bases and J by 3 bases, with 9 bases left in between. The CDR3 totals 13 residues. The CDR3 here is CASSSGPEETQYF. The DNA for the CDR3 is TGTGCCAGCAGCTCGGGACCCGAAGAGACCCAGTACTTC. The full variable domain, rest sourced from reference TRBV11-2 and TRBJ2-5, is EAGVAQSPRYKIIEKRQSVAFWCNPISGHATLYWYQQILGQGPKLLIQFQNNGVVDDSQLPKDRFSAERLKGVDSTLKIQPAKLEDSAVYLCASSSGPEETQYFGPGTRLLVL.